This T cell receptor beta chain was recorded in a study of PD-L1 blockade in urothelial cancer. This clone ranks as medium-sized. This CDR3 region has 15 residues. Germline loops: CDR1 GTSNPN, CDR2 SVGIG (reference sequence). V was cut by 5 bases and J by 10 bases, with 26 bases left in between. Using immunoSEQ multiplex PCR, the repertoire was profiled, and TCRdb retains in-frame clones only, with some absent. Among tens of thousands of clones listed, approximately 87% were seen once. This TCR was recovered from a man aged 50-59 years with urothelial cancer. This chain links TRBV30 with TRBJ1-2; unclear D gene. The sequences come from PBMCs, collected around atezolizumab (anti-PD-L1) treatment. The CDR3 sequence: CAWAMEAALLEDYTF. In nucleotides, the CDR3 is TGTGCCTGGGCGATGGAGGCTGCCCTTTTGGAGGACTACACCTTC.